The present entry profiles one TCR beta chain with its context. What this receptor recognizes is not known. Per-nucleotide qualities are absent, and no much larger clonotype sits a single base away. This entry is derived from a study of cytomegalovirus exposure and HLA in healthy donors (dated by TCRdb to the late 2010s). Regarding the research as a whole: According to an earlier analysis of a few hundred of the donors, about 170 million T cells yielded approximately 120 million unique TCR beta sequences and approximately 280 Gb of sequence data. An early release that covered more than 550 HLA-typed donors contained about 300 gigabases of sequencing data and around 80 million unique TCR sequences. The genetic ancestry cluster associated with self-reported Caucasian donors included 81% of the roughly 410 genotyped donors. The aim of the study was to test whether cataloging public T cell receptors could identify signatures of past pathogen exposure. Using immunosequencing, the study profiled T cell repertoires from 666 subjects and related those repertoires to cytomegalovirus serostatus. A separate validation cohort of 100 to 150 different subjects was used in addition to the approximately 670-subject first cohort. The study combined high-throughput TCR immunosequencing, statistical association of individual TCRs with disease status, and machine learning to predict cytomegalovirus infection status. In a later analysis, previously published TCR beta repertoires from several hundred donors were re-analyzed and high-resolution HLA genotyping was added so that TCR occurrence patterns could be studied. Rather than using new phenotypic data, the later analysis identified candidate immune exposures from TCR beta sequences and from how often those sequences occurred across donors. In an earlier analysis of 500 to 650 of the donors, high-throughput TCR beta sequencing was used to judge whether each TCR beta V gene segment behaved as functional or pseudogenic. Donor age, sex, ethnicity and CMV serostatus were compiled together with the repertoire data. In a later genetic analysis, genome-wide SNP genotypes for about 55% of the 666 donors were used, and that subset was treated as a discovery cohort. All discovery cohort repertoires had been generated on a single sequencing platform. Class I and class II HLA loci were covered by the typing at four-digit resolution. The number of typed donors differed by locus: roughly 629-640 for A, B, C, DRB1 and DQB1; approximately 530 for DQA1; approximately 610 for DPA1; and roughly 490 for DPB1. Several DR-DQ haplotypes were treated as single units for association and clustering because of strong linkage in the cohort. Across around 400 genotyped donors of the cohort, an average of 235,054 unique TCR beta nucleotide sequences per donor were sequenced, and approximately 19% of those sequences were non-productive. Results and caveats for the whole study, not just this receptor: The authors suggested that the approach could potentially be extended to other disease states and immunological phenotypes. In a later analysis, HLA-associated TCR beta chains showed more clonal expansion and lower generation probabilities than non-associated chains that were equally common. An earlier analysis of around 500 of the donors showed that most TCR beta V segments appeared in productive rearrangements either about 90% or about 30% of the time, which broadly matched IMGT annotations. According to a later genetic analysis, donors in an Asian-associated ancestry cluster had fewer N-insertions in productive TCRs than the approximately 650-donor mean. A further reported finding was that TCR beta sequences accurately predicted the HLA-A and HLA-B alleles for most subjects in the first cohort. The study gave a list of about 160 TCR beta chains associated with cytomegalovirus. Across donors, most TCR sequences were observed very rarely, whereas some public TCRs were present in many individuals. In vitro tests confirmed that three of the cytomegalovirus-associated TCR beta chains recognize cytomegalovirus antigens. The presence/absence analyses assumed that sequencing depth was roughly uniform across donors, and that assumption may not be true. Only TCR beta chains were sequenced in this cohort, and the absence of alpha or paired-chain data limited detectable features. Several of the top co-occurrence clusters appeared to be linked to parvovirus B19, influenza, CMV and Epstein-Barr virus, according to a later analysis. A later analysis found that TCR association rates varied across HLA loci, with DRB1 alleles showing the most associated TCRs and HLA-C alleles the fewest. Because counts were too low, about 15 rarely observed V segments, including chromosome 9 orphons, were left out of the earlier analysis of about 620 of the donors. Cytomegalovirus status was reported to be diagnosed by the classifier with high specificity and sensitivity in both the original and validation cohorts. Most CMV-associated TCR beta chains appeared to be HLA-restricted in a later analysis, and the HLA associations seemed to be driven largely by CMV exposure. CMV serostatus was the only immune exposure information available for the cohort. In a later analysis, over 15,000 TCR beta sequences were associated with specific HLA alleles at a false discovery rate of 0.05. HLA typing was unavailable for some donors at each locus, so association tests used only the typed subset. Some IMGT-functional V segments, including TRBV6-2 and TRBV6-3, could not be distinguished by the 87-base-pair reads and were therefore excluded. An association between a missense DCLRE1C variant and V-gene and J-gene trimming of TCR beta chains was found in a later genetic analysis and replicated in an independent cohort. Assigning TCR associations to individual alleles was difficult when HLA alleles, especially DR and DQ, strongly co-occurred. Correlated functional status among segregating V segments might reflect linkage disequilibrium, but an unknown experimental factor could not be ruled out. A cluster of highly shared sequence variants was judged likely to represent a technical artifact of the sequencing pipeline.

The cohort consisted of some 670 healthy bone marrow donors. Cohort members were all nominally healthy when sampled, although unrecorded immune exposures were likely present. The donor tested CMV seronegative and was one of the 352 seronegative cohort members. A peripheral blood sample was provided by each donor, and peripheral blood mononuclear cells were used for TCR beta sequencing. The Qiagen DNeasy Blood Extraction Kit was used to extract genomic DNA from the blood cell samples. Libraries were made using the immunoSEQ multiplex PCR assay. The multiplex PCR relied on a mix of 60 forward primers for TCR Vbeta segments and 13 reverse primers for TCR Jbeta segments. The CDR3 region of rearranged TCR beta genes was amplified from genomic DNA by a multiplex PCR assay. On the Illumina HiSeq System, the amplified TCR beta libraries were sequenced as 87-base-pair reads. In the authors' own workflow: In a later analysis, tens of millions of unique TCR beta chains were counted across the 500 to 850 repertoires, and around 11 million of these chains were shared by at least two donors. Raw reads were error-corrected and collapsed into unique sequences by a nearest-neighbor algorithm in which closely related sequences were merged to remove PCR and sequencing errors. Alignment of CDR3 sequences to IMGT reference sequences was used to assign V, D and J gene segments. For a sequence to be retained, a match of at least six nucleotides to both a V gene segment and a J gene segment was required. Rearrangements were called productive when the CDR3 lacked stop codons and stayed in frame with V and J; all others were non-productive. Following IMGT convention, CDR3 was defined as the stretch from the second conserved V-encoded cysteine to the conserved J-encoded phenylalanine. The earlier analysis of a few hundred of the donors excluded any sequence lacking an unambiguous match to a single V gene segment. An earlier analysis of under 750 of the donors called V segments functional above 56.7% productive rearrangements and segregating when the between-donor standard deviation exceeded 5%. To diagnose cytomegalovirus status from the catalog of TCR beta chain sequences, a statistical classification framework was built. In a later analysis, TCR nucleotide sequences were compared against IMGT/GENE-DB human TR gene sequences so that V and J genes could be assigned. A later analysis assigned CDR3 sequences and most-parsimonious VDJ recombination scenarios with the TCRdist pipeline. In a later analysis, each TCR beta chain was defined by its CDR3 amino acid sequence together with its V-gene family, and reads without a unique V-gene family were excluded. A later analysis removed 592 highly shared, low-generation-probability nucleotide sequences to deal with suspected cross-contamination and a sequencing artifact. In a later analysis, a clonal expansion index for each public chain was calculated from normalized within-repertoire ranks of inferred template counts. In a later analysis, generation probabilities were computed with a VDJ recombination model fitted to out-of-frame rearrangements, and the resulting probabilities were checked against IGoR. A later analysis scored TCR-TCR, TCR-HLA and TCR-CMV co-occurrence with hypergeometric tests, applying a repertoire-size bias correction to TCR pairs. A later analysis estimated false discovery rates by permuting HLA or CMV assignments 20 times. In a later analysis, co-occurring TCRs were grouped with DBSCAN, and TCRdist sequence similarity was added when clustering was performed within HLA-allele-positive subsets. Repertoires with fewer than 30,000 or more than 120,000 public chains, plus five repertoires with anomalous nucleotide sharing, were excluded from co-occurrence clustering. The table comes from immuneACCESS by way of TCRdb, which keeps in-frame sequences with V and J called. Part of the clones is missing from these tables; in studies checked, under half for an unresolved V gene and the rest for unknown reasons. V and J calls and clone size follow that table, whereas D and trimming were derived from the DNA. This sample comprises 150,000 to 250,000 clones, around 85% of them detected only once. The ten largest clones represent about 2.5% of the sample.

The CDR3 covers 15 residues, taking in both the cysteine and the phenylalanine. The entry retains the CDR3 DNA only, 45 bases that are in frame from base 1. The junction carries 15 bases between V and J, which are trimmed by 7 bases and 2 bases respectively. Taken from the germline V gene (reference sequence), the CDR1 and CDR2 loops are MNHEY and SMNVEV. Sequencing was carried out using PBMCs. The sequence came from a woman aged 50 to 60 in good health and CMV-seronegative. The chain is encoded by TRBV27 joined to TRBJ2-4, and the D gene may be TRBD2, 5 bases matching. In nucleotides, the sequence is TGTGCCAGCATGAGGGCAGACGGGACCAAAAACATTCAGTACTTC. This gives the protein CASMRADGTKNIQYF.